This TCR beta chain originates from a study of blood T cells in healthy people across ages. Trimming removed 3 bases from V and 1 base from J; junction bases left unmatched: 13. CDR1 is LGHNA and CDR2 is YSLEER in the germline V gene. There are 18 residues in the CDR3. The second PCR ran about 6 to 11 cycles with a sample-barcoded 5' primer and J-beta primers. With 12 random nucleotides, a template-switch adaptor tagged each individual cDNA molecule. TCRdb used MiXCR to reprocess the 5' RACE reads, holding one entry per CDR3 protein. This table holds approximately 580,000 distinct CDR3 sequences, 24% found once. This sample was shared with a second study, whose subject was T cells of mothers and their children. That report notes: The donors comprised five or six children and their three healthy Caucasian mothers. The yield was over 9 million TCR beta CDR3 reads from each mother and approximately 3 million from each child. Thymic selection shapes TCR recombination output similarly in related and unrelated pairs.

The sequence came from a boy aged 5-17 years in good health. The chain uses TRBV4-3 and TRBJ2-7, with 9 bases fitting TRBD1. The sequenced sample consisted of blood. This CDR3 reads CASSQGTGSPGGSYEQYF. In DNA, the CDR3 is TGCGCCAGCAGCCAGGGGACAGGGAGCCCGGGCGGGTCCTACGAGCAGTACTTC.